These 29 T cell receptor beta chains were all obtained from the same sample, sequenced in a study of blood T cell repertoires in COVID-19. TCRdb keeps only in-frame clones here, not all; method: immunoSEQ multiplex PCR. The sample records about 170,000 clones, 86% being singletons. Material for sequencing was peripheral blood. The receptor source for this set is a woman aged 55-69 years with COVID-19, enrolled during active disease.

The genes are TRBV7-3 and TRBJ2-3; 16 positions match TRBD2. CDR1 and CDR2 (germline): SGHTA, FQGTGA. The CDR3 runs 19 residues. The V and J ends lost 0 bases and 5 bases, in that order; junction bases with no gene match: 8. The CDR3 DNA reads TGTGCCAGCAGCTTAACAGGGACGGGGACTAGCGGGAGGGTAGATACGCAGTATTTT. Protein sequence: CASSLTGTGTSGRVDTQYF.

The chain is built from TRBV12-3 or TRBV12-4 and TRBJ1-2; D perhaps matches TRBD1 (6 bases). The CDR3 has 13 residues. Trimming took 4 bases from V and 7 from J, leaving 13 bases between them. This CDR3 reads CASSSQGRGGYTF. CDR3 coding DNA: TGTGCCAGCAGTTCACAGGGAAGAGGTGGCTACACCTTC.

The chain combines TRBV28 with TRBJ1-5, with 8 bases fitting TRBD1. The V gene's germline CDR1 is MDHEN and CDR2 SYDVKM. Germline trimming cut 2 bases from V and 5 bases from J; bases unmatched to any gene: 5. The CDR3 spans 15 residues. The CDR3 DNA reads as TGTGCCAGCAGTTTACCGACAGGGGAGCATCAGCCCCAGCATTTT. This codes for CASSLPTGEHQPQHF.

This clone is a singleton in its sample. This sequence joins TRBV27 and TRBJ2-1, with D uncertain. There are 13 residues in the CDR3. Germline V CDR1 and CDR2: MNHEY, SMNVEV (reference sequence). V lost 3 bases, J lost 13 bases, and 16 bases lay in between. The CDR3 DNA is TGTGCCAGCAGTTTTATGGCGGCCCCCGACCAGTTCTTC. Translation: CASSFMAAPDQFF.

This clone turned up a few times. The CDR3 nucleotides read TGCGCCAGCAGCCAATACCGGAGGGGAAACTATGGCTACACCTTC. Translation gives CASSQYRRGNYGYTF. This chain links TRBV4-1 with TRBJ1-2, with a tentative D call TRBD1 (5 bases). CDR1 is MGHRA, CDR2 YSYEKL, per germline. V was cut by 2 bases and J by 2 bases, with 12 bases left in between. The length of the CDR3 is 15 residues.

The J gene is TRBJ1-1, the V gene TRBV24-1; possibly TRBD1 for D (5 bases). CDR1 KGHDR and CDR2 SFDVKD come from the germline V gene. Trimming removed 9 bases from V and 1 base from J, with 14 bases in between. This CDR3 region has 14 residues. The CDR3 sequence: CATLRGDGNTEAFF. CDR3 DNA: TGTGCCACCCTAAGGGGCGACGGGAACACTGAAGCTTTCTTT.

The chain employs TRBV7-2 and TRBJ2-5; TRBD2 aligns across 8 bases. Germline trimming cut 2 bases from V and 2 bases from J; bases unmatched to any gene: 7. Germline V gives CDR1 SGHTA, CDR2 FQGNSA. CDR3 length: 16 residues. CDR3 nucleotide sequence: TGTGCCAGCAGCTTATTTTCAGCGGGGGTGCAAGAGACCCAGTACTTC. Its translation: CASSLFSAGVQETQYF.

This sequence joins TRBV4-3 and TRBJ2-7; 9 bases agree with TRBD1. The V gene end was trimmed by 3 bases and the J gene end by 3 bases; junction bases not matched to a gene: 3. The CDR3 extends over 14 amino acids. In germline, CDR1 is LGHNA, CDR2 YSLEER. Here the CDR3 reads CASSQRTGVYEQYF. DNA of the CDR3: TGCGCCAGCAGCCAGAGGACAGGGGTCTACGAGCAGTACTTC.

The chain combines TRBV11-2 with TRBJ1-1, with D unclear. The CDR3 totals 15 residues. Germline V gene data show CDR1 as SGHAT and CDR2 as FQNNGV. V was shortened by 1 base and J by 3 bases, with 12 bases between the two germline ends. CDR3 bases: TGTGCCAGCAGCTTAGGCACAATTCCGTACACTGAAGCTTTCTTT. Amino acids: CASSLGTIPYTEAFF. The complete variable domain, with remaining parts taken from reference TRBV11-2 and TRBJ1-1, reads EAGVAQSPRYKIIEKRQSVAFWCNPISGHATLYWYQQILGQGPKLLIQFQNNGVVDDSQLPKDRFSAERLKGVDSTLKIQPAKLEDSAVYLCASSLGTIPYTEAFFGQGTRLTVV.

The rearrangement uses TRBV6-2 or TRBV6-3 and TRBJ1-1; TRBD1 matches 7 bases. V lost 3 bases and J lost 4; bases outside the gene matches: 5. The CDR3 is 14 amino acids. Per the germline V gene, CDR1 is MNHEY and CDR2 is SVGEGT. The CDR3 coding sequence is TGTGCCAGCAGTTATTCTGACAGGGCCACTGAAGCTTTCTTT. Amino acids: CASSYSDRATEAFF.

The CDR3 region is CASSQVGHGPLKSRYIQFF. In DNA, the CDR3 is TGCGCCAGCAGCCAAGTGGGGCACGGGCCTCTAAAGTCCCGGTATATTCAGTTCTTC. The chain combines TRBV4-3 with TRBJ2-1; perhaps TRBD1 as D (5 bases). This CDR3 is built from 19 residues. Deletions cut 1 base from V and 13 bases from J, with 32 bases between. CDR1 and CDR2 from the germline V gene are LGHNA and YSLEER.

This chain uses TRBV7-9 with TRBJ1-4; weak D call: TRBD1 (5 bases). In germline, CDR1 is SEHNR, CDR2 FQNEAQ (reference sequence). V lost 5 bases and J 2 bases, leaving 9 bases between the germline ends. This CDR3 comprises 14 residues. The CDR3 bases are TGTGCCAGCAGCCCCGGGGGGACTAATGAAAAACTGTTTTTT. This encodes CASSPGGTNEKLFF. Looking up the rest from reference TRBV7-9 and TRBJ1-4 gives the full variable domain: DTGVSQNPRHKITKRGQNVTFRCDPISEHNRLYWYRQTLGQGPEFLTYFQNEAQLEKSRLLSDRFSAERPKGSFSTLEIQRTEQGDSAMYLCASSPGGTNEKLFFGSGTQLSVL.

CDR3 nucleotides: TGTGCCAGCAGCTTAAGCATGGGGGGAGCAGGTGAAAAACTGTTTTTT. This sequence encodes CASSLSMGGAGEKLFF. The chain couples TRBV7-2 to TRBJ1-4; D may be TRBD1 (5 bases). This CDR3 comprises 16 residues. The ends were cut back, 2 bases at V and 7 bases at J, with 17 bases in the middle. Germline CDR1 SGHTA, CDR2 FQGNSA.

V gene TRBV9 combines with J gene TRBJ2-1, with a tentative D call TRBD2 (5 bases). The germline V gene encodes CDR1 SGDLS and CDR2 YYNGEE. Trimming removed 4 bases from V and 5 bases from J, with 16 bases in between. This CDR3 region has 15 residues. CDR3 nucleotide sequence: TGTGCCAGCAGCCCATTACTAGTTTTCCACAATGAGCAGTTCTTC. Encoded protein: CASSPLLVFHNEQFF.

The chain carries TRBV5-1 and TRBJ2-7; possible D gene TRBD1, 6 bases. Germline loops: CDR1 SGHRS, CDR2 YFSETQ. The CDR3 is made up of 14 amino acids. Trimming pared 4 bases from V and 3 bases from J, leaving 14 bases between. The CDR3 region is CASSPGQPNYEQYF. The CDR3, as DNA: TGCGCCAGCAGCCCAGGACAGCCCAACTACGAGCAGTACTTC. The whole variable domain, remainder taken from reference TRBV5-1 and TRBJ2-7, is KAGVTQTPRYLIKTRGQQVTLSCSPISGHRSVSWYQQTPGQGLQFLFEYFSETQRNKGNFPGRFSGRQFSNSRSEMNVSTLELGDSALYLCASSPGQPNYEQYFGPGTRLTVT.

V gene TRBV25-1 combines with J gene TRBJ1-2, with D possibly TRBD1 on 5 matching bases. Germline-derived CDR1 and CDR2 are MGHDK and SYGVNS. This CDR3 is 18 amino acids long. Trimming pared 2 bases from V and 7 bases from J, leaving 26 bases between. CDR3 coding DNA: TGTGCCAGCAGTGAACCCAGAGCCGGGACGCTTCTGGAGGGTGGCTACACCTTC. Translation: CASSEPRAGTLLEGGYTF.

The chain employs TRBV2 and TRBJ1-5; unclear D gene. The germline gives CDR1 SNHLY, CDR2 FYNNEI. The CDR3 loop spans 13 amino acids. Between the trimmed V and J ends, which lost 3 bases and 5 bases, there was a span of 8 bases. The CDR3 bases are TGTGCCAGCAGTGAGCTCAGTTATCAGCCCCAGCATTTT. The encoded protein is CASSELSYQPQHF. The full variable domain, rest sourced from reference TRBV2 and TRBJ1-5, is EPEVTQTPSHQVTQMGQEVILRCVPISNHLYFYWYRQILGQKVEFLVSFYNNEISEKSEIFDDQFSVERPDGSNFTLKIRSTKLEDSAMYFCASSELSYQPQHFGDGTRLSIL.

The V call is TRBV3-1 (or the pseudogene TRBV3-2), the J call TRBJ1-5, with 10 bases fitting TRBD1. Germline V CDR1 and CDR2: LGHDT, YNNKEL (reference sequence). Trimming cost V 4 bases and J 6 bases; bases outside gene matches: 6. The CDR3 has 15 amino acids. Here the CDR3 reads CASSRGQGLGQPQHF. Here the CDR3 DNA reads TGTGCCAGCAGCCGGGGACAGGGGTTAGGTCAGCCCCAGCATTTT.

The V gene is TRBV7-3, the J gene TRBJ2-3; the D is unclear. Germline lookup yields CDR1 SGHTA and CDR2 FQGTGA. This CDR3 comprises 13 residues. V shed 5 bases and J shed 1 base, with 7 bases lying between them. CDR3 amino acids: CASSLGGTDTQYF. CDR3 DNA sequence: TGTGCCAGCAGCCTAGGAGGCACAGATACGCAGTATTTT.

CDR3 bases: TGTGCCAGCAGCGCGACAGCGCGAGAGACCCAGTACTTC. Protein sequence: CASSATARETQYF. The chain links TRBV4-2 to TRBJ2-5; a weak D match, TRBD1 (5 bases). This CDR3 has 13 residues. Per the germline V gene, CDR1 is LGHNA and CDR2 is YNFKEQ. V lost 5 bases and J 4 bases, leaving 11 bases between the germline ends.

V usage is TRBV7-8 and J usage is TRBJ1-2; the D gene is possibly TRBD1 (5 bases). This CDR3 comprises 13 residues. From germline, CDR1 is SGHVS and CDR2 FQNEAQ. Trimming took 8 bases from V and 4 from J, leaving 14 bases between them. The CDR3 DNA reads TGTGCCAGCGGCACAGGTCCTACCTATGGCTACACCTTC. It yields the protein CASGTGPTYGYTF.

The chain employs TRBV24-1 and TRBJ2-5; 7 nucleotides agree with TRBD2. The CDR3 has 14 amino acids. Trimming cost V 1 base and J 4 bases; bases outside gene matches: 2. Germline V lookup: CDR1 KGHDR, CDR2 SFDVKD. In DNA form, the CDR3 reads TGTGCCACCAGTGATTTTCGACTAGCAGAGACCCAGTACTTC. It translates to CATSDFRLAETQYF.

This sequence joins TRBV9 and TRBJ2-1; D unclear. The V end was cut by 0 bases, the J end by 5 bases, with 6 bases between. The CDR3 length is 13 residues. The V gene's germline CDR1 is SGDLS and CDR2 YYNGEE. This chain's CDR3 is CASSVGLNNEQFF. DNA of the CDR3: TGTGCCAGCAGCGTAGGACTGAACAATGAGCAGTTCTTC.

The V gene is TRBV4-3, the J gene TRBJ2-1, with 10 bases fitting TRBD1. Germline CDR1 and CDR2: LGHNA and YSLEER. CDR3 size: 14 residues. The V gene end was trimmed by 1 base and the J gene end by 8 bases; junction bases not matched to a gene: 2. This CDR3 reads CASSQVTGGHEQFF. The CDR3 region has the DNA TGCGCCAGCAGCCAAGTGACAGGGGGCCATGAGCAGTTCTTC.

The chain couples TRBV24-1 to TRBJ2-3; no definite D call. V shed 4 bases and J shed 2 bases, with 3 bases lying between them. This CDR3 has 12 amino acids. Germline loops: CDR1 KGHDR, CDR2 SFDVKD. The CDR3 DNA sequence: TGTGCCACCAGTGACTCCACAGATACGCAGTATTTT. Amino acid sequence: CATSDSTDTQYF.

The chain employs TRBV6-2 or TRBV6-3 and TRBJ2-5; the match to TRBD1 covers 10 bases. Trimming removed 2 bases from V and 4 bases from J; junction bases left unmatched: 4. Germline CDR1 reads MNHEY; CDR2 reads SVGEGT. This CDR3 has 15 residues. CDR3 sequence (DNA): TGTGCCAGCAGTTACCCCGACAGGGGGCTAGAGACCCAGTACTTC. Its translation: CASSYPDRGLETQYF.

The V and J genes are TRBV24-1 and TRBJ1-5, with D maybe TRBD1 (5 bases). V lost 0 bases to trimming and J lost 4 bases, with 9 bases between them. This CDR3 comprises 15 residues. Germline CDR1 reads KGHDR; CDR2 reads SFDVKD. CDR3 nucleotides: TGTGCCACCAGTGATTTGGGGGAGGGGAATCAGCCCCAGCATTTT. Amino acids: CATSDLGEGNQPQHF.

The CDR3 sequence is CAISEPLREVGETQYF. The CDR3 DNA follows: TGTGCCATCAGTGAGCCACTGCGGGAGGTCGGAGAGACCCAGTACTTC. The V gene is TRBV10-3, the J gene TRBJ2-5; 8 bases match TRBD2. This CDR3 has 16 amino acids. J was trimmed by 4 bases and V by 2 bases; bases with no gene match: 9. Germline loops: CDR1 ENHRY, CDR2 SYGVKD.

The CDR3 reads CASSLRWGQNTEAFF. CDR3 bases: TGCGCCAGCAGCTTGCGTTGGGGGCAGAACACTGAAGCTTTCTTT. The chain is built from TRBV5-1 and TRBJ1-1; TRBD1 is a possible D gene (6 bases). Germline V gene sequence: CDR1 SGHRS, CDR2 YFSETQ. The CDR3 runs 15 residues. V was shortened by 1 base and J by 1 base, with 11 bases between the two germline ends.